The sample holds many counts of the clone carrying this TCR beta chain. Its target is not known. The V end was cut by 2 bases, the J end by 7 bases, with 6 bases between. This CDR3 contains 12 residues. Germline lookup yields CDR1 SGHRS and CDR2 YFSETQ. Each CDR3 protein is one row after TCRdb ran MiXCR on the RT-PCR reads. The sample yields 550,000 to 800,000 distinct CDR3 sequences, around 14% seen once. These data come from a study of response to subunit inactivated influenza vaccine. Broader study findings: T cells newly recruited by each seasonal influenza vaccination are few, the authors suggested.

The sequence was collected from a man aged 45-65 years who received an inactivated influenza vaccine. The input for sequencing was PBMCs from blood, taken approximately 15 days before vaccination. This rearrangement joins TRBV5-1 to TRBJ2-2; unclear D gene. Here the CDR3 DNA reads TGCGCCAGCAGCTTCCCGGGCGGGGAGCTGTTTTTT. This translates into CASSFPGGELFF.